The clone carrying this TCR beta chain showed up just a few times. The data are from a study of blood T cell repertoires in COVID-19. Background on the study: Sites across the United States, Italy and Spain contributed samples from acute and convalescent COVID-19.

Patients of the Seattle cohort, enrolled during active infection, were followed longitudinally. Measured with immunoSEQ multiplex PCR; TCRdb has only the in-frame clones, and not every one. The data show approximately 170,000 clones, roughly 86% seen once. V dropped 2 bases and J dropped 10 bases, with 18 bases sitting between them. This CDR3 has 14 residues. CDR1 is SGHDT and CDR2 is YYEEEE in the germline V gene. The origin of this receptor is a woman older than 75 with COVID-19, enrolled during active disease. The genes are TRBV5-6 and TRBJ1-1; D gene unclear. Sequenced sample: peripheral blood. The CDR3 nucleotides are TGTGCCAGCAGCTTCGGACCTCCTACCCGGGGAGCTTTCTTT. Protein product: CASSFGPPTRGAFF. The full variable domain, in which reference TRBV5-6 and TRBJ1-1 provide the parts outside the CDR3, is DAGVTQSPTHLIKTRGQQVTLRCSPKSGHDTVSWYQQALGQGPQFIFQYYEEEERQRGNFPDRFSGHQFPNYSSELNVNALLLGDSALYLCASSFGPPTRGAFFGQGTRLTVV.